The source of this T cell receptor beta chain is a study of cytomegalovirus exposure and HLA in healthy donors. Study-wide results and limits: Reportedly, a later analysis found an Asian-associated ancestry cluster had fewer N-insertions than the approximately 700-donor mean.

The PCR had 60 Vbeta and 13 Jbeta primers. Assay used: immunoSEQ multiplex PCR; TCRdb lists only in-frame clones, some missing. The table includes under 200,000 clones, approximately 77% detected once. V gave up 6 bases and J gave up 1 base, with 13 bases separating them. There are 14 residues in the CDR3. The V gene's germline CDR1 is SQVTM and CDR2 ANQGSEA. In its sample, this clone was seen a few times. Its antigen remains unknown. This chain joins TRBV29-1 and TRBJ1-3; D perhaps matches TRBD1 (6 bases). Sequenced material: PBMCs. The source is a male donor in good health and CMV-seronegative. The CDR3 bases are TGCAGCGTGAAACAGGGTTCATCTGGAAACACCATATATTTT. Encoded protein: CSVKQGSSGNTIYF.